The 26 T cell receptor beta chains presented below share a single source sample, sequenced in a study of tumor-infiltrating lymphocytes in oesophageal squamous cell carcinoma. TCRdb used MiXCR to reprocess the PCR reads, holding one entry per CDR3 protein. The table has about 18,000 distinct CDR3 sequences, around 40% seen once. Sequencing input: normal esophageal tissue next to the tumor. All receptors derive from a female donor with esophageal squamous cell carcinoma.

This clonotype was observed at least ten times. As DNA, the CDR3 is TGTGCCACCAGTGAAGGACTGAACTATGGCTACACCTTC. It translates to CATSEGLNYGYTF. This chain links TRBV24-1 with TRBJ1-2; D gene uncertain. Trimming stripped 4 bases from V and 2 bases from J, with 7 bases between. CDR1 is KGHDR, CDR2 SFDVKD, per germline. This CDR3 spans 13 amino acids.

This chain joins TRBV7-3 and TRBJ2-5; 9 bases fit TRBD1. The CDR3 is 15 residues long. Trimming cost V 5 bases and J 4 bases; bases outside gene matches: 8. Germline values: CDR1 SGHTA, CDR2 FQGTGA. The CDR3 DNA is TGTGCCAGCAGCGGCGACAGGGGGGGAATAGAGACCCAGTACTTC. Protein: CASSGDRGGIETQYF.

This clonotype was recorded a few times. V usage is TRBV7-2 and J usage is TRBJ2-1; 12 positions match TRBD2. This CDR3 contains 19 residues. V dropped 5 bases and J dropped 5; count of bases not matched to a gene: 16. From germline, CDR1 is SGHTA and CDR2 FQGNSA. CDR3 DNA sequence: TGTGCCAGCAGCCCCTGGACTAGCGGGATTAACTCTGGGGACAATGAGCAGTTCTTC. This sequence encodes CASSPWTSGINSGDNEQFF. Variable domain in full (rest from reference TRBV7-2 and TRBJ2-1): GAGVSQSPSNKVTEKGKDVELRCDPISGHTALYWYRQSLGQGLEFLIYFQGNSAPDKSGLPSDRFSAERTGGSVSTLTIQRTQQEDSAVYLCASSPWTSGINSGDNEQFFGPGTRLTVL.

The chain joins TRBV7-2 to TRBJ2-3; tentatively, D is TRBD2 (6 bases). With the DNA end fitting TRBJ2-7 better, the J assignment may be wrong. Germline values: CDR1 SGHTA, CDR2 FQGNSA. This CDR3 contains 14 residues. Written as DNA, the CDR3 is TGTGCCAGCAGCATTGGACTACATAACAATGAGCAGTACTTC. It specifies CASSIGLHNNEQYF.

Regarding this clonotype: Because it lacks the conserved phenylalanine or tryptophan at the end, this CDR3 is likely a read error. It is unclear where the CDR3 begins or ends on the DNA, so no DNA is shown, and the CDR3 is as TCRdb lists it. The chain is built from TRBV6-8 and TRBJ2-6; the D call TRBD1 from the table was never checked on the DNA. The V gene's germline CDR1 is MNHGY and CDR2 SAAAGT. The CDR3 length is 14 residues, termini included. The CDR3 reads CASEGQTYEQYFGA.

The genes are TRBV7-3 and TRBJ2-3; 7 bases map to TRBD1. Germline CDR1 reads SGHTA; CDR2 reads FQGTGA. After removal of 4 bases from V and 2 bases from J, the junction contained 6 bases not matched to a gene. The CDR3 is 15 residues long. The DNA for the CDR3 is TGTGCCAGCAGCTCGACAGGGATAAACACAGATACGCAGTATTTT. Its translation is CASSSTGINTDTQYF.

Turning to this clonotype: A much larger clone sits a single nucleotide away, making a read error possible. V usage is TRBV11-2 and J usage is TRBJ1-1; D is uncertain. Germline loops: CDR1 SGHAT, CDR2 FQNNGV. The CDR3 has 12 amino acids. The CDR3 DNA reads as TGTGCCAGCAGCAACCGGCTCGGGGAGCTGTATTTT. This gives the protein CASSNRLGELYF.

A remark on this clonotype: One junction end does not reproduce the germline sequence, and a read error may be involved. The DNA of the CDR3 is TGTGCCAGCAGCTCTAATTCACCCCTCCACTTC. It yields the protein CASSSNSPLHF. This rearrangement joins TRBV11-2 to TRBJ2-5; no clear D. This CDR3 has 11 amino acids. The germline V gene encodes CDR1 SGHAT and CDR2 FQNNGV.

This clonotype was counted a single time. This chain joins TRBV7-6 and TRBJ2-1, with D uncertain. The J call is doubtful: the DNA matches TRBJ2-7 better. The CDR3 length is 14 residues. CDR1 and CDR2 (germline): SGHVS, FNYEAQ. This chain's CDR3 is CASSLAPVSYEQYF. The CDR3 nucleotides read TGTGCCAGCAGCTTAGCCCCAGTTTCCTACGAGCAGTACTTC.

This clonotype has only one observation. The J gene is TRBJ2-6, the V gene TRBV12-3 or TRBV12-4; TRBD1 is a possible D gene (6 bases). Matching the DNA end better, TRBJ2-7 makes the J call doubtful. The CDR3 length is 16 residues. The CDR3 loop is CASTTTGYTGSYEQYF. CDR3 nucleotides: TGTGCCAGCACCACCACAGGGTACACCGGGTCCTACGAGCAGTACTTC.

The table lists this clonotype with a count of one. The gene calls are TRBV5-5 and TRBJ2-5, with TRBD2 matching 9 bases. The end of the DNA fits TRBJ2-1 better, so the J call may be wrong. This CDR3 has 18 residues. Germline CDR1 is SGHKS and CDR2 is YYEKEE (reference sequence). For the CDR3, the DNA is TGTGCCAGCAGCCCCGTGGCGGGTAGCGGGAGTGTTGTCAATGAGCAGTTCTTC. This encodes CASSPVAGSGSVVNEQFF.

The rearrangement joins TRBV7-2 to TRBJ2-1, with D tentatively TRBD2 (5 bases). The CDR3 is made up of 13 amino acids. Trimming shortened V by 3 bases and J by 4 bases, and 7 bases separated the two germline ends. Germline values: CDR1 SGHTA, CDR2 FQGNSA. Here the CDR3 reads CASSLSGYNEQFF. The CDR3 DNA reads as TGTGCCAGCAGCTTGAGCGGTTACAATGAGCAGTTCTTC.

At least ten counts were recorded for this clonotype. The CDR3 is CASSQVKEAANTGELFF. CDR3 in DNA: TGCGCCAGCAGCCAAGTTAAGGAGGCCGCGAACACCGGGGAGCTGTTTTTT. J is TRBJ2-2 and V is TRBV4-1; D might be TRBD2 (5 bases). Germline V gene data show CDR1 as MGHRA and CDR2 as YSYEKL. This CDR3 comprises 17 residues. The V and J ends lost 1 base and 0 bases respectively, with 12 bases between them.

This clonotype was counted at least ten times. The V gene is TRBV6-1, the J gene TRBJ1-5; no clear D gene. Germline CDR1 MNHNS, CDR2 SASEGT. CDR3 length equals 14 residues. Trimming cost V 6 bases and J 0 bases, with 9 bases left between them. The CDR3 region is CASRPDYSNQPQHF. In DNA, the CDR3 is TGTGCCAGCAGACCAGATTATAGCAATCAGCCCCAGCATTTT.

This clonotype was detected many times. J is TRBJ2-5 and V is TRBV7-3; 9 bases line up with TRBD1. This CDR3 is built from 13 residues. Trimming cost V 5 bases and J 4 bases; bases outside gene matches: 2. Germline CDR1 is SGHTA and CDR2 is FQGTGA. CDR3 in DNA: TGTGCCAGCAGCACGGACAGGGGAGAGACCCAGTACTTC. It is translated as CASSTDRGETQYF.

This clonotype was found many times. This chain connects TRBV7-6 to TRBJ2-7; maybe TRBD1 (5 bases). CDR1 and CDR2 from the germline V gene are SGHVS and FNYEAQ. The CDR3 consists of 13 residues. V lost 5 bases and J 3 bases, leaving 11 bases between the germline ends. CDR3 region: CASSLQQDYEQYF. The DNA for the CDR3 is TGTGCCAGCAGCCTCCAACAGGACTACGAGCAGTACTTC.

The chain carries TRBV7-2 and TRBJ1-3; D is uncertain. Germline assignment: CDR1 SGHTA and CDR2 FQGNSA. Trimming took off 5 bases at V and 8 bases at J, with 13 bases between the two ends. The CDR3 has 13 residues. The CDR3 loop is CASSARIRDTIYF. The CDR3 region has the DNA TGTGCCAGCAGCGCCCGGATAAGAGACACCATATATTTT.

This clonotype was counted a few times. The chain joins TRBV7-2 to TRBJ2-5; D call uncertain. TRBJ2-1 explains the end of the DNA better; the J call may be wrong. In germline, CDR1 is SGHTA, CDR2 FQGNSA. The CDR3 spans 15 residues. The CDR3 region has the DNA TGTGCCAGCAGCTTAGATGCGAACCCCTACAATGAGCAGTTCTTC. Its translation is CASSLDANPYNEQFF.

This clonotype is medium-sized within its sample. The chain joins TRBV7-3 to TRBJ1-1, with D hard to call. CDR3 length: 11 amino acids. Germline V gene sequence: CDR1 SGHTA, CDR2 FQGTGA. The V end was cut by 5 bases, the J end by 5 bases, with 6 bases between. Written as DNA, the CDR3 is TGTGCCAGCAGCGACGGAACTGAAGCTTTCTTT. It is translated as CASSDGTEAFF.

The chain has TRBV10-3 and TRBJ2-5; a possible D gene is TRBD2 (6 bases). The J call may be incorrect, as the DNA end agrees better with TRBJ2-1. CDR1 and CDR2 (germline): ENHRY, SYGVKD. This CDR3 region has 13 residues. CDR3 sequence reads: CAIRDSDYNEQFF. The CDR3 DNA sequence: TGTGCCATCCGGGACTCCGACTACAATGAGCAGTTCTTC.

The V and J genes are TRBV7-2 and TRBJ2-1; 12 bases match TRBD2. CDR1 and CDR2 from the germline V gene are SGHTA and FQGNSA. V shed 1 base and J 9 bases; nucleotides not matched to a gene: 7. The CDR3 consists of 16 residues. The CDR3 loop is CASSLVTSGRFAEQFF. CDR3 nucleotide sequence: TGTGCCAGCAGCTTAGTGACTAGCGGGAGATTCGCTGAGCAGTTCTTC.

At least ten counts were recorded for this clonotype. The genes are TRBV24-1 and TRBJ2-6; 15 bases fit TRBD2. There are 17 residues in the CDR3. V shed 4 bases, J shed 5 bases, and the junction held 2 bases outside the gene matches. Germline CDR1 KGHDR, CDR2 SFDVKD. This CDR3 is CATSEGLAGGWANVLTF. In DNA form, the CDR3 reads TGTGCCACCAGTGAAGGACTAGCGGGGGGGTGGGCCAACGTCCTGACTTTC.

This clonotype was detected many times. This chain connects TRBV15 to TRBJ2-1; 9 bases are shared with TRBD1. With the DNA end fitting TRBJ2-7 better, the J assignment may be wrong. CDR1 and CDR2 from the germline V gene are LNHNV and YYDKDF (reference sequence). The CDR3 covers 15 residues. The CDR3 DNA sequence: TGTGCCACCAGCAGAAGACAGGGACAGGGTTTCGAGCAGTACTTC. It codes for CATSRRQGQGFEQYF.

This clonotype was picked up many times. The chain joins TRBV6-1 to TRBJ2-2; weak D call: TRBD1 (5 bases). The CDR3 covers 14 residues. Germline V gives CDR1 MNHNS, CDR2 SASEGT. With 5 bases removed from V and 1 base from J, the gap between germline ends came to 8 bases. For the CDR3, the DNA is TGTGCCAGCAGTTGGGGCCAGAACACCGGGGAGCTGTTTTTT. Amino acids: CASSWGQNTGELFF.

This chain joins TRBV7-6 and TRBJ2-2; tentatively, D is TRBD2 (6 bases). The ends were cut back, 8 bases at V and 1 base at J, with 14 bases in the middle. Germline lookup yields CDR1 SGHVS and CDR2 FNYEAQ. This CDR3 is built from 15 residues. The CDR3 reads CASATRRENTGELFF. The CDR3 DNA follows: TGTGCCAGCGCGACTAGGCGGGAGAACACCGGGGAGCTGTTTTTT.

J is TRBJ1-2 and V is TRBV6-2 or TRBV6-3, with D possibly being TRBD1 (6 bases). Germline-derived CDR1 and CDR2 are MNHEY and SVGEGT. V gave up 6 bases and J gave up 0 bases, with 14 bases separating them. The CDR3 is 15 amino acids. The CDR3 here is CASSLVGGSNYGYTF. Written as DNA, the CDR3 is TGTGCCAGCAGCCTCGTTGGGGGCTCTAACTATGGCTACACCTTC.